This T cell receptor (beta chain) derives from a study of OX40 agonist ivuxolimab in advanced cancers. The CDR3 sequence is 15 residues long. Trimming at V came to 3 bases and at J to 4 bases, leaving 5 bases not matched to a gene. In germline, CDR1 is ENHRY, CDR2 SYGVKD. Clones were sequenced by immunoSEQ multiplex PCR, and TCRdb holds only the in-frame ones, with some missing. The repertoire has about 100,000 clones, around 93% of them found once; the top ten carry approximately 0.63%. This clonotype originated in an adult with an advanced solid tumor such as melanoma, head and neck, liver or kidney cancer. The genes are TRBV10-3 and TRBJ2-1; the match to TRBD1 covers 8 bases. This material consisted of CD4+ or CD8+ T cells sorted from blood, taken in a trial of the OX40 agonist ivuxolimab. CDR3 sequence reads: CAISESGGAYNEQFF. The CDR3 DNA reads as TGTGCCATCAGTGAATCAGGGGGCGCATACAATGAGCAGTTCTTC.